Listed below are T cell receptor beta chains from one sample, sequenced in a study of shared clonotypes between healthy human individuals. Some clones are missing from TCRdb's copy, which holds only in-frame ones; the method was immunoSEQ multiplex PCR. There are approximately 2.4 million clones in the sample; 90% to 97% occur only once, and roughly 0.13% lies in the top ten. The sequencing sample was made of naive CD4+ T cells sorted from blood. The source of these receptors is a man between 18 and 29 years old in good health. CDR3s include the opening cysteine and the closing phenylalanine or tryptophan. The D gene is left open where the match is weak. Clone size is shown for a subset of rows, as once, few, many or a class of expanded clone.

v_call	j_call	d_call	clone_size	cdr3_aa	cdr3_nt
TRBV27	TRBJ2-7	NA	NA	CASSLASRGSSYEQYF	TGTGCCAGCAGTCTGGCGAGTCGGGGCTCGTCCTACGAGCAGTACTTC
TRBV5-1	TRBJ2-7	NA	NA	CASSLVVLGTPTYEQYF	TGCGCCAGCAGCTTGGTAGTTCTCGGGACACCGACCTACGAGCAGTACTTC
TRBV28	TRBJ1-2	NA	NA	CASRPGPYNYGYTF	TGTGCCAGCAGGCCAGGTCCCTATAACTATGGCTACACCTTC
TRBV5-1	TRBJ2-5	NA	NA	CASSLGGRGIQETQYF	TGCGCCAGCAGCTTGGGCGGCAGGGGAATCCAAGAGACCCAGTACTTC
TRBV7-9	TRBJ2-2	TRBD2	NA	CASSLAGGSTGELFF	TGTGCCAGCAGCTTAGCGGGGGGGTCCACCGGGGAGCTGTTTTTT
TRBV7-9	TRBJ2-7	TRBD1	NA	CASSSPGTGSEQYF	TGTGCCAGCAGCTCCCCCGGGACAGGGTCCGAGCAGTACTTC
TRBV2	TRBJ2-7	NA	NA	CASRGTQYEQYF	TGTGCCAGCAGGGGCACGCAATACGAGCAGTACTTC
TRBV11-3	TRBJ1-1	NA	NA	CASSGQPNTEAFF	TGTGCCAGCAGCGGACAGCCGAACACTGAAGCTTTCTTT
TRBV4-1	TRBJ2-5	NA	once	CASSQDSQGRETQYF	TGCGCCAGCAGCCAAGATTCTCAGGGGCGGGAGACCCAGTACTTC
TRBV30	TRBJ2-5	TRBD1	NA	CAWSGQARETQYF	TGTGCCTGGAGCGGACAGGCACGAGAGACCCAGTACTTC
TRBV2	TRBJ2-7	NA	once	CASSSNYEQYF	TGTGCCAGCAGCTCAAACTACGAGCAGTACTTC
TRBV5-1	TRBJ2-5	TRBD2	NA	CASSSTSGSRETQYF	TGCGCCAGCAGCTCGACTAGCGGGAGTCGGGAGACCCAGTACTTC
TRBV7-6	TRBJ2-1	TRBD2	NA	CASSYVVAGDYNEQFF	TGTGCCAGCAGTTACGTGGTAGCGGGGGATTACAATGAGCAGTTCTTC
TRBV6-1	TRBJ1-3	NA	NA	CASSEAGPGNTIYF	TGTGCCAGCAGTGAAGCAGGGCCTGGAAACACCATATATTTT
TRBV30	TRBJ1-2	NA	NA	CAWAYQIGGVYGYTF	TGTGCCTGGGCCTACCAAATCGGAGGAGTCTATGGCTACACCTTC
TRBV18	TRBJ2-4	NA	NA	CASSPLSRNLAKNIQYF	TGTGCCAGCTCACCACTCTCCCGGAACCTAGCCAAAAACATTCAGTACTTC
TRBV7-9	TRBJ2-1	NA	NA	CASSPFGVPMDEQFF	TGTGCCAGCAGCCCCTTCGGGGTCCCTATGGATGAGCAGTTCTTC
TRBV10-1	TRBJ2-2	NA	once	CASSPGSTGELFF	TGCGCCAGCAGTCCAGGCAGCACCGGGGAGCTGTTTTTT
TRBV29-1	TRBJ1-5	NA	NA	CSVEVDSNQPQHF	TGCAGCGTTGAAGTGGACAGCAATCAGCCCCAGCATTTT
TRBV19	TRBJ1-1	NA	NA	CASSIAPGLNTEAFF	TGTGCCAGTAGTATTGCACCGGGCCTGAACACTGAAGCTTTCTTT
TRBV27	TRBJ1-5	NA	NA	CASSLGGFGQPQHF	TGTGCCAGCAGTTTAGGGGGGTTCGGTCAGCCCCAGCATTTT
TRBV10-3	TRBJ1-2	NA	NA	CAISESGGENYGYTF	TGTGCCATCAGTGAGTCGGGGGGAGAAAACTATGGCTACACCTTC
TRBV2	TRBJ2-7	NA	NA	CASNTPGDIEQYF	TGTGCCAGCAACACCCCCGGGGACATCGAGCAGTACTTC
TRBV9	TRBJ2-1	TRBD2	NA	CASSVGPSGSSYNEQFF	TGTGCCAGCAGCGTAGGGCCTAGCGGGAGCTCCTACAATGAGCAGTTCTTC
TRBV5-1	TRBJ1-5	TRBD1	NA	CASSSGDRNSNQPQHF	TGCGCCAGCAGCTCCGGGGACAGGAATAGCAATCAGCCCCAGCATTTT
TRBV14	TRBJ1-2	NA	NA	CASSQDLTAYGYTF	TGTGCCAGCAGCCAAGATTTGACAGCCTATGGCTACACCTTC
TRBV6-4	TRBJ2-1	NA	once	CARTSNPTPRDQRNEQFF	TGTGCCAGGACCTCCAACCCTACCCCACGGGACCAACGCAATGAGCAGTTCTTC
TRBV6-5	TRBJ2-2	NA	NA	CASSSLLLTGELFF	TGTGCCAGCAGTTCCCTGCTGCTTACCGGGGAGCTGTTTTTT
TRBV5-1	TRBJ1-2	NA	NA	CASSPGTTNYGYTF	TGCGCCAGCAGCCCCGGGACAACGAACTATGGCTACACCTTC
TRBV11-3	TRBJ2-3	NA	NA	CASSLKDTQYF	TGTGCCAGCAGCTTGAAAGATACGCAGTATTTT
TRBV30	TRBJ2-2	NA	NA	CAWTREGVGELFF	TGTGCCTGGACCAGGGAAGGCGTCGGGGAGCTGTTTTTT
TRBV19	TRBJ2-7	NA	NA	CASISSSYEQYF	TGTGCCAGTATATCGAGCTCCTACGAGCAGTACTTC
TRBV30	TRBJ2-7	TRBD2	NA	CAWSASGGTYEQYF	TGTGCCTGGAGTGCTAGCGGGGGAACCTACGAGCAGTACTTC
TRBV2	TRBJ1-2	NA	NA	CASSALRGSEYGYTF	TGTGCCAGCAGCGCCCTAAGAGGGTCGGAGTATGGCTACACCTTC
TRBV19	TRBJ1-5	TRBD1	few	CASSFRQGGNQPQHF	TGTGCCAGTAGTTTCCGACAGGGCGGCAATCAGCCCCAGCATTTT
TRBV30	TRBJ1-5	NA	NA	CAWSDPYVVRGLHEPQHF	TGTGCCTGGAGCGACCCGTACGTAGTCAGGGGCCTTCACGAGCCCCAGCATTTT
TRBV5-1	TRBJ1-4	TRBD1	NA	CASSLRGPNEKLFF	TGCGCCAGCAGCTTGAGGGGGCCTAATGAAAAACTGTTTTTT
TRBV7-2	TRBJ2-4	NA	NA	CASIQPGGGNIQYF	TGTGCCAGCATCCAGCCCGGGGGAGGAAACATTCAGTACTTC
TRBV7-2	TRBJ1-4	NA	NA	CASSPSRGFGEKLFF	TGTGCCAGCAGCCCCAGTAGGGGGTTCGGAGAAAAACTGTTTTTT
TRBV30	TRBJ2-3	NA	NA	CAFAGTDTQYF	TGTGCCTTCGCAGGCACAGATACGCAGTATTTT
TRBV7-2	TRBJ2-2	NA	NA	CASSLPIGIFYTGELFF	TGTGCCAGCAGCCTACCCATCGGAATATTTTACACCGGGGAGCTGTTTTTT
TRBV5-6	TRBJ2-5	NA	NA	CASSLVNPGKETQYF	TGTGCCAGCAGCTTGGTCAACCCCGGCAAAGAGACCCAGTACTTC
TRBV19	TRBJ1-2	NA	NA	CASSISRDYGYTF	TGTGCCAGTAGTATTTCGCGGGACTATGGCTACACCTTC
TRBV5-4	TRBJ2-7	NA	NA	CASSRQGSYEQYF	TGTGCCAGCAGCCGGCAGGGAAGCTACGAGCAGTACTTC
TRBV9	TRBJ2-1	TRBD2	NA	CASSVGIAGGGSDEQFF	TGTGCCAGCAGCGTAGGGATAGCGGGAGGGGGATCGGATGAGCAGTTCTTC
TRBV6-5	TRBJ2-2	TRBD2	NA	CASRLGLNTGELFF	TGTGCCAGCCGGTTGGGACTAAACACCGGGGAGCTGTTTTTT
TRBV6-6	TRBJ2-5	NA	NA	CASSYGPVQETQYF	TGTGCCAGCAGTTACGGGCCAGTCCAAGAGACCCAGTACTTC
TRBV4-3	TRBJ2-7	NA	NA	CASSQRIDYEQYF	TGCGCCAGCAGCCAACGCATAGACTACGAGCAGTACTTC
TRBV25-1	TRBJ2-5	TRBD1	NA	CASSEPGQGKRAQYF	TGTGCCAGCAGTGAACCGGGACAGGGAAAAAGGGCCCAGTACTTC
TRBV19	TRBJ1-3	TRBD1	NA	CASISGTGDGNTIYF	TGTGCCAGTATTTCCGGGACAGGGGACGGAAACACCATATATTTT
TRBV7-2	TRBJ1-3	NA	NA	CASSLKGGPGNTIYF	TGTGCCAGCAGCTTAAAGGGGGGTCCTGGAAACACCATATATTTT
TRBV5-6	TRBJ1-5	NA	NA	CASSPQGVGNQPQHF	TGTGCCAGCAGCCCCCAAGGAGTCGGCAATCAGCCCCAGCATTTT
TRBV29-1	TRBJ1-5	TRBD1	NA	CSAARTGDEPQHF	TGCAGCGCTGCCAGGACAGGGGATGAGCCCCAGCATTTT
TRBV6-5	TRBJ1-2	NA	NA	CASSNYREHYTF	TGTGCCAGCAGTAACTACAGGGAGCACTACACCTTC
TRBV6-5	TRBJ2-3	TRBD1	NA	CASSRGGYTDTQYF	TGTGCCAGCTCTAGAGGGGGCTACACAGATACGCAGTATTTT